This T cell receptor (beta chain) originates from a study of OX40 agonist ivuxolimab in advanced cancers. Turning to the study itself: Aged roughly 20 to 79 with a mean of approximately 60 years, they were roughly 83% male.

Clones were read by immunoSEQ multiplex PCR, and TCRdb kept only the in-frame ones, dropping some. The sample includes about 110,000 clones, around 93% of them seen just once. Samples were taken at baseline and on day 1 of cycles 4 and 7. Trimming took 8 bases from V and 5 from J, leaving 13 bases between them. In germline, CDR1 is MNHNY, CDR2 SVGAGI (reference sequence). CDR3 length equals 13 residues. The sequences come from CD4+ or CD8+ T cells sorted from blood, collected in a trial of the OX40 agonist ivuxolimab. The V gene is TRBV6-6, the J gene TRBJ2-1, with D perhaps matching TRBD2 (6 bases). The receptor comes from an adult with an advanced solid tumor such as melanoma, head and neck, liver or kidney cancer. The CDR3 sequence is CASRGVAHNEQFF. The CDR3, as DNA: TGTGCCAGCCGCGGGGTAGCGCACAATGAGCAGTTCTTC.